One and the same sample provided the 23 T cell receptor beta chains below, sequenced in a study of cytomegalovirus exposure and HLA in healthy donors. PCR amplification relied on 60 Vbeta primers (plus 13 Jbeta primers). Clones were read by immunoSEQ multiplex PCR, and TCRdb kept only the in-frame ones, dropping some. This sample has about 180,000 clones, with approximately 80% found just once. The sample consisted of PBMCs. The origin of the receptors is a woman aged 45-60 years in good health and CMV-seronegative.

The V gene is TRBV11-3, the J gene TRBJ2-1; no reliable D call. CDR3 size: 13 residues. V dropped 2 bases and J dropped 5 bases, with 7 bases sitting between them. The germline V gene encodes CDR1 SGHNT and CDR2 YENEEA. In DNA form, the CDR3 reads TGTGCCAGCAGCTTAAATAGTGACAATGAGCAGTTCTTC. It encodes CASSLNSDNEQFF. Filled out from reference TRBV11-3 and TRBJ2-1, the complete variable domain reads EAGVVQSPRYKIIEKKQPVAFWCNPISGHNTLYWYLQNLGQGPELLIRYENEEAVDDSQLPKDRFSAERLKGVDSTLKIQPAELGDSAVYLCASSLNSDNEQFFGPGTRLTVL.

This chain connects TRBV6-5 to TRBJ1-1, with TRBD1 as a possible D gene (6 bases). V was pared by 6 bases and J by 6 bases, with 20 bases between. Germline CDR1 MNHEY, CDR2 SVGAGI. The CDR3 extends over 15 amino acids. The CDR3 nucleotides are TGTGCCAGCAGCCAGCACACAGGGCGTCCCGCTGAAGCTTTCTTT. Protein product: CASSQHTGRPAEAFF.

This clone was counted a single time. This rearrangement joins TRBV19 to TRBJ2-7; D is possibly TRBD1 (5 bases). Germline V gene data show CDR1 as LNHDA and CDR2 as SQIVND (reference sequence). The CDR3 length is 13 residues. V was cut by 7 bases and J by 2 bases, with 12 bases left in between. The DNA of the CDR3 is TGTGCCAGTACCCCAGGGTCCACCTACGAGCAGTACTTC. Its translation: CASTPGSTYEQYF.

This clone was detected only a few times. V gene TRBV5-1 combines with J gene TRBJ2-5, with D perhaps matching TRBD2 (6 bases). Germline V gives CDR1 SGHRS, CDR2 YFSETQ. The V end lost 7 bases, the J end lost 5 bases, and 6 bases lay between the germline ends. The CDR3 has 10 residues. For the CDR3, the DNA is TGCGCCAGCGGGGGGGAGACCCAGTACTTC. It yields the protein CASGGETQYF.

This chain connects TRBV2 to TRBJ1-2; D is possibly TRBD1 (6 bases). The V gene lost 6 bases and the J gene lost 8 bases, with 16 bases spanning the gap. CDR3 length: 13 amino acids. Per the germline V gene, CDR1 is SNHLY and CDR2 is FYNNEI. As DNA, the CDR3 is TGTGCCAGCAGGGCGGGGGGGCGCGGGGGCTACACCTTC. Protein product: CASRAGGRGGYTF.

In DNA form, the CDR3 reads TGTGCCAGCATCACCTCGTGGGGGGGCGCGAACACTGAAGCTTTCTTT. As protein: CASITSWGGANTEAFF. This chain links TRBV28 with TRBJ1-1; a weak D match, TRBD1 (6 bases). There are 16 residues in the CDR3. Germline assignment: CDR1 MDHEN and CDR2 SYDVKM. V lost 7 bases, J lost 1 base, and 19 bases lay in between.

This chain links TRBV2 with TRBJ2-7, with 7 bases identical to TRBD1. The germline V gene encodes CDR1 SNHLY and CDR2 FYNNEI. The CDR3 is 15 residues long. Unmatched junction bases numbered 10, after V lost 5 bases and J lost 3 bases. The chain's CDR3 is CASSTPDRVDYEQYF. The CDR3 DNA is TGTGCCAGCAGTACCCCAGACAGGGTCGACTACGAGCAGTACTTC.

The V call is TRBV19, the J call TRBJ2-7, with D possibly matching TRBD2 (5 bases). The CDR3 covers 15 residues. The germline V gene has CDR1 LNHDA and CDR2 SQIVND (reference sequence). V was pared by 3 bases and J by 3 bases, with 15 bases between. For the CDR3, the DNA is TGTGCCAGTAGTATTAGCGTGGGGAACCTCTACGAGCAGTACTTC. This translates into CASSISVGNLYEQYF.

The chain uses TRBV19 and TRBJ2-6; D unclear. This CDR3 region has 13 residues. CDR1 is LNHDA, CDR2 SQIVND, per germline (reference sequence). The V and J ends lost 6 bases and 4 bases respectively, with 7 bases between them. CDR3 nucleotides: TGTGCCAGTAGGGCCTCGGGGGCCAACGTCCTGACTTTC. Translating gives CASRASGANVLTF.

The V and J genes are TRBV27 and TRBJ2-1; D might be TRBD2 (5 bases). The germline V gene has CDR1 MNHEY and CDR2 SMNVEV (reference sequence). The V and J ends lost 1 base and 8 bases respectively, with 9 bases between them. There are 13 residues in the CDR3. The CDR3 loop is CASSLFWGDEQFF. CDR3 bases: TGTGCCAGCAGTTTATTCTGGGGAGATGAGCAGTTCTTC.

CDR3 coding DNA: TGTGCCACCAACGGGTGGGCGAACACCGGGGAGCTGTTTTTT. Its translation is CATNGWANTGELFF. The V and J genes are TRBV19 and TRBJ2-2; D ambiguous. CDR3 size: 14 residues. Deletions cut 10 bases from V and 0 bases from J, with 12 bases between. Germline V gene data show CDR1 as LNHDA and CDR2 as SQIVND (reference sequence).

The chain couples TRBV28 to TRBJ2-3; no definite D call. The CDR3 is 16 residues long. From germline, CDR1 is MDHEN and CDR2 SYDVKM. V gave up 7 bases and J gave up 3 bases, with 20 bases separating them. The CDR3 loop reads CASNLAALLGTDTQYF. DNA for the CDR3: TGTGCCAGCAATCTGGCGGCCCTCCTCGGGACAGATACGCAGTATTTT.

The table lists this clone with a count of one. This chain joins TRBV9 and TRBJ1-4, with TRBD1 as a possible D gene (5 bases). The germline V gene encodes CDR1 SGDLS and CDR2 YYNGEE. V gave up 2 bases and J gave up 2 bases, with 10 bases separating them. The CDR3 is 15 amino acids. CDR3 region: CASSVGGVTNEKLFF. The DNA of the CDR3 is TGTGCCAGCAGCGTTGGGGGGGTGACTAATGAAAAACTGTTTTTT.

The CDR3 spells CASSPGIYSYEQYF. The CDR3 coding sequence is TGTGCCAGCAGCCCCGGGATTTACTCCTACGAGCAGTACTTC. V is TRBV11-2 and J is TRBJ2-7; perhaps TRBD2 as D (5 bases). Between the trimmed V and J ends, which lost 5 bases and 0 bases, there was a span of 11 bases. The CDR3 sequence is 14 residues long. The germline CDR1 and CDR2 sequences are SGHAT and FQNNGV. Combining the CDR3 with reference TRBV11-2 and TRBJ2-7 gives the whole variable domain EAGVAQSPRYKIIEKRQSVAFWCNPISGHATLYWYQQILGQGPKLLIQFQNNGVVDDSQLPKDRFSAERLKGVDSTLKIQPAKLEDSAVYLCASSPGIYSYEQYFGPGTRLTVT.

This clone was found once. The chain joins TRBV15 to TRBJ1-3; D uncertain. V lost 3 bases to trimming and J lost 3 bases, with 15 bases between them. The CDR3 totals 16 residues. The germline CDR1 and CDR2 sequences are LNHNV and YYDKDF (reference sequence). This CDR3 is CATSSNRGLDGNTIYF. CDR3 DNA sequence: TGTGCCACCAGCAGTAACCGGGGATTAGATGGAAACACCATATATTTT.

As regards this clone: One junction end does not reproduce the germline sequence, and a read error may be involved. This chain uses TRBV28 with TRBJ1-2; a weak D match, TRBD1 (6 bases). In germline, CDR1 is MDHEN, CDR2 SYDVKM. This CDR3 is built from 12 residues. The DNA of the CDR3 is TGTGCCAGCACCCAGGGGAGGGATGGTTACACCTTC. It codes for CASTQGRDGYTF.

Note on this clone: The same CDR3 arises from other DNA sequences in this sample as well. The CDR3 spells CASSLAATNEKLFF. The CDR3 DNA is TGCGCCAGCAGCTTGGCTGCAACTAATGAAAAACTGTTTTTT. The chain recombines TRBV5-1 with TRBJ1-4; D uncertain. Germline V gene lookup returns CDR1 SGHRS and CDR2 YFSETQ. The CDR3 is 14 residues long. The V end lost 0 bases, the J end lost 0 bases, and 3 bases lay between the germline ends.

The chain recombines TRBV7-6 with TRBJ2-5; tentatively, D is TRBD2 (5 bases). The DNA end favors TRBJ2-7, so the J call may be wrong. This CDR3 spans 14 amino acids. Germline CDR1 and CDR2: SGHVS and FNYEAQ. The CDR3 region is CASSLRGSQDEQYF. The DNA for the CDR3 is TGTGCCAGCAGTCTCCGGGGATCGCAGGACGAGCAGTACTTC.

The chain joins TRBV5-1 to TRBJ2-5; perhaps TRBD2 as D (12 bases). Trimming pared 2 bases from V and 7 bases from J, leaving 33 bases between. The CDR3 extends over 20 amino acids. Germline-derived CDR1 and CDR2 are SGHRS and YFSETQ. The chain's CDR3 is CASSLLGQGATSGSRGTQYF. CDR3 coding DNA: TGCGCCAGCAGCTTACTTGGACAGGGGGCGACTAGCGGGAGCCGGGGGACCCAGTACTTC.

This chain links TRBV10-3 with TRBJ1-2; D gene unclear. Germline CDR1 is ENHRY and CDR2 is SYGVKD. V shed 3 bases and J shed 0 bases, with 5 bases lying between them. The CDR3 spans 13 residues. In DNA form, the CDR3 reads TGTGCCATCAGTGACAGTTCTAACTATGGCTACACCTTC. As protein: CAISDSSNYGYTF.

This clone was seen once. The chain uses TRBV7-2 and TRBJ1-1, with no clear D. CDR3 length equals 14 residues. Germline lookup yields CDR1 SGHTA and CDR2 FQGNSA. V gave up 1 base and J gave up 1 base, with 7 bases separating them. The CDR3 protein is CASSLELGNTEAFF. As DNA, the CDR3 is TGTGCCAGCAGCTTAGAGCTCGGGAACACTGAAGCTTTCTTT.

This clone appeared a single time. CDR3 sequence (DNA): TGTGCCAGCGGGCCCGACGGAAAGCAGTACTTC. Its protein is CASGPDGKQYF. The gene calls are TRBV2 and TRBJ2-7; D gene ambiguous. The CDR3 extends over 11 amino acids. CDR1 and CDR2 (germline): SNHLY, FYNNEI. V was shortened by 8 bases and J by 8 bases, with 13 bases between the two germline ends.

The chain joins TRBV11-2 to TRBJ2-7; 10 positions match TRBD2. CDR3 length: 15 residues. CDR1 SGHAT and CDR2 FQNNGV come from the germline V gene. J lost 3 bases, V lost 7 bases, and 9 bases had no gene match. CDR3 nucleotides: TGTGCCAGCACCCTAACTAGCGGGGTACTCTACGAGCAGTACTTC. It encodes CASTLTSGVLYEQYF. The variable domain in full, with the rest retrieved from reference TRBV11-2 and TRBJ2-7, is EAGVAQSPRYKIIEKRQSVAFWCNPISGHATLYWYQQILGQGPKLLIQFQNNGVVDDSQLPKDRFSAERLKGVDSTLKIQPAKLEDSAVYLCASTLTSGVLYEQYFGPGTRLTVT.